What follows are 9 T cell receptor beta chains derived from one specimen sequenced in a study of T cells in Graves' hyperthyroidism and ophthalmopathy. Amplification of TCR beta CDR3 regions used RNA as the template. The HTBI set primed first-round TCR CDR3 RT-PCR. MiXCR, applied by TCRdb to the multiplex PCR reads, yields one record per CDR3 protein. The table lists about 400,000 distinct CDR3 sequences, around 25% of them singletons, with around 67% in the top ten. The sequenced sample consisted of blood. The source is a man aged 50 to 59 with Graves' hyperthyroidism.

In its sample, this clonotype was seen a few times. This rearrangement joins TRBV12-5 to TRBJ2-3; 7 bases map to TRBD2. The germline CDR1 and CDR2 sequences are LGHNT and FRNRAP. J gave up 3 bases and V 4 bases, and 7 bases lay outside the gene matches. This CDR3 region has 15 residues. The CDR3 nucleotides are TGTGCTAGTGGTTCCCACGGACTAGGAACAGATACGCAGTATTTT. Its translation is CASGSHGLGTDTQYF.

J is TRBJ2-1 and V is TRBV29-1, with D hard to call. This CDR3 is 10 amino acids long. V dropped 6 bases and J dropped 5 bases, with 5 bases sitting between them. Germline-derived CDR1 and CDR2 are SQVTM and ANQGSEA. CDR3 amino acids: CSVKDNEQFF. The CDR3 nucleotides read TGCAGCGTCAAGGACAATGAGCAGTTCTTC.

The chain uses TRBV6-2 or TRBV6-3 and TRBJ2-1; D uncertain. CDR3 length: 17 amino acids. Trimming removed 7 bases from V and 6 bases from J, with 25 bases in between. The V gene's germline CDR1 is MNHEY and CDR2 SVGEGT. The CDR3 spells CASTPLSVVPGPNEQFF. The CDR3 DNA sequence: TGTGCCAGCACCCCCCTCAGCGTGGTCCCAGGCCCCAATGAGCAGTTCTTC.

This clonotype came up a few times. The V gene is TRBV7-9, the J gene TRBJ2-7, with D possibly TRBD1 on 6 matching bases. The CDR3 has 14 amino acids. Germline CDR1 reads SEHNR; CDR2 reads FQNEAQ (reference sequence). V lost 3 bases and J 3 bases, leaving 12 bases between the germline ends. This chain's CDR3 is CASSFAGGRYEQYF. The CDR3 nucleotides are TGTGCCAGCAGCTTCGCTGGGGGCCGCTACGAGCAGTACTTC.

The chain couples TRBV25-1 to TRBJ2-7, with D uncertain. Germline assignment: CDR1 MGHDK and CDR2 SYGVNS. The CDR3 loop spans 11 amino acids. V lost 8 bases and J lost 7, with 12 bases in between. CDR3 DNA sequence: TGTGCCAGCGGATCCGTCGGGGAGCAGTACTTC. This codes for CASGSVGEQYF.

This clonotype appeared many times. V gene TRBV28 combines with J gene TRBJ1-1; 11 bases are shared with TRBD1. This CDR3 spans 13 amino acids. The V and J ends lost 6 bases and 8 bases, in that order; junction bases with no gene match: 5. Germline CDR1 and CDR2: MDHEN and SYDVKM. CDR3 bases: TGTGCCAGCAGGTTGGGACAGGGGGGCGAAGCTTTCTTT. Its protein product is CASRLGQGGEAFF.

On this clonotype: A much larger clone differs from this one at a single base, so this may be a read error. The genes are TRBV3-1 and TRBJ1-2; D is unresolved. The CDR3 consists of 14 residues. Germline CDR1 reads LGHDT; CDR2 reads YNNKEL (reference sequence). CDR3 amino acids: CAGSQERRTYGYTF. CDR3 in DNA: TGTGCCGGCAGCCAAGAACGTCGGACCTATGGCTACACCTTC.

This clonotype was seen a handful of times. This chain uses TRBV19 with TRBJ2-7; no clear D gene. Trimming took 7 bases from V and 2 from J, leaving 18 bases between them. Germline assignment: CDR1 LNHDA and CDR2 SQIVND (reference sequence). This CDR3 spans 15 amino acids. CDR3 DNA: TGTGCCAGTACCGATGACCCACGCGGAGCCTACGAGCAGTACTTC. It is translated as CASTDDPRGAYEQYF.

This sequence joins TRBV19 and TRBJ2-2, with 14 bases matching TRBD2. The CDR3 runs 16 residues. Germline V gene data show CDR1 as LNHDA and CDR2 as SQIVND (reference sequence). V was pared by 5 bases and J by 7 bases, with 6 bases of the junction left unmatched. CDR3: CASSLGLAGAHGELFF. In DNA, the CDR3 is TGTGCCAGTAGTCTGGGACTAGCGGGAGCTCACGGGGAGCTGTTTTTT.